The T cell receptor beta chain described here comes from a study of blood T cell repertoires in COVID-19. Across the study: Donors in the United States, Italy and Spain gave samples during acute or convalescent COVID-19. Sample material is recorded as cDNA or gDNA derived from T cells, B-cell-depleted T cells, or PBMCs.

Germline V gives CDR1 SGDLS, CDR2 YYNGEE. V gave up 4 bases and J gave up 4 bases, with 17 bases separating them. There are 15 residues in the CDR3. Under the authors' procedure: Reference gene primers were amplified, and this amplification served to estimate nucleated cell counts. Libraries were prepared by immunoSEQ multiplex PCR; TCRdb keeps only in-frame clonotypes and omits some of them. That table supplies the V and J calls and clone size; D and trimming were determined from the DNA. The sample shows tens of thousands of clones, approximately 80% of them seen only once. The chain has TRBV9 and TRBJ2-5; weak D call: TRBD2 (7 bases). Material for sequencing was peripheral blood. The sequence came from a human donor in a cohort sampled during active COVID-19. Here the CDR3 reads CASSPGGGAGETQYF. CDR3 nucleotide sequence: TGTGCCAGCAGCCCCGGAGGGGGGGCTGGAGAGACCCAGTACTTC.